The sequence of this TCR beta chain was determined in a study of T cell repertoires in ileal Crohn's disease. Assay used: immunoSEQ multiplex PCR; TCRdb lists only in-frame clones, some missing. Of 25,000 to 30,000 clones in the sample, about 81% were seen once. The CDR3 extends over 16 amino acids. The germline V gene has CDR1 SGHRS and CDR2 YFSETQ. Trimming took 4 bases from V and 2 from J, leaving 16 bases between them. The chain has TRBV5-1 and TRBJ2-1; D might be TRBD2 (6 bases). The sample comprised ileal tissue. The clonotype was recovered from an adult with Crohn's disease. The CDR3 loop is CASSPLAENPYNEQFF. The CDR3 nucleotides are TGCGCCAGCAGCCCCTTAGCGGAGAATCCCTACAATGAGCAGTTCTTC.